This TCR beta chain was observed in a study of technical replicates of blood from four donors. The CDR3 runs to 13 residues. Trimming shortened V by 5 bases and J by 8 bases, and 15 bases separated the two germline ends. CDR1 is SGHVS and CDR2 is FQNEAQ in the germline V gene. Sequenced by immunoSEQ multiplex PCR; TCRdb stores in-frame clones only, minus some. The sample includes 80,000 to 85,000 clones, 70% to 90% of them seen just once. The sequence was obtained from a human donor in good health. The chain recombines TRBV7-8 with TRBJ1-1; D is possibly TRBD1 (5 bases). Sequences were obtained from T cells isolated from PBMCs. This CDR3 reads CASSLMIAGEAFF. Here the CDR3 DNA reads TGTGCCAGCAGCCTCATGATCGCAGGGGAAGCTTTCTTT.